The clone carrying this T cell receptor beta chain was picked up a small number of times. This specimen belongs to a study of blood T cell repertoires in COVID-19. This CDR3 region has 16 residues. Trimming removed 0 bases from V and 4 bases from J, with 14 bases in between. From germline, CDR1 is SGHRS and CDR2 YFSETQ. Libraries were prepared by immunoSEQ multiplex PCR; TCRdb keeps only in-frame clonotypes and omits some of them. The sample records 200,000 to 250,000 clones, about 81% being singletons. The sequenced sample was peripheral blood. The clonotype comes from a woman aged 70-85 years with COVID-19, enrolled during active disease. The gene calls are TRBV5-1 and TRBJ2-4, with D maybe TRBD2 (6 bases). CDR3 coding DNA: TGCGCCAGCAGCTTGGTGGGGGGTTTGGAAAAAAACATTCAGTACTTC. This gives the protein CASSLVGGLEKNIQYF.